The 32 T cell receptor beta chains below all came from one sample that was sequenced in a study of T cell responses to AZD1222 COVID-19 vaccine. Sequencing used immunoSEQ multiplex PCR; TCRdb keeps in-frame clones, though not all of them. The table lists about 140,000 clones, around 90% of them singletons, with less than 6.5% in the top ten. Sequenced material: peripheral blood, taken 28 days after the second AZD1222 dose. These receptors originate from an adult who received the AZD1222 COVID-19 vaccine.

V gene TRBV5-1 combines with J gene TRBJ1-2; D gene ambiguous. Trimming cost V 1 base and J 3 bases, with 4 bases left between them. CDR1 is SGHRS, CDR2 YFSETQ, per germline. The CDR3 consists of 12 residues. The CDR3: CASSLTDYGYTF. The CDR3 DNA is TGCGCCAGCAGCTTGACAGACTATGGCTACACCTTC.

The genes are TRBV7-8 and TRBJ2-2, with D tentatively TRBD1 or TRBD2 (5 bases each). CDR1 is SGHVS, CDR2 FQNEAQ, per germline. With 3 bases removed from V and 9 bases from J, the gap between germline ends came to 11 bases. This CDR3 has 13 residues. CDR3 sequence: CASSLTGTRELFF. In DNA form, the CDR3 reads TGTGCCAGCAGCTTGACCGGGACCCGGGAGCTGTTTTTT.

The chain recombines TRBV9 with TRBJ2-7, with 7 bases identical to TRBD1. Germline CDR1 and CDR2: SGDLS and YYNGEE. The CDR3 is made up of 14 amino acids. Trimming at V came to 3 bases and at J to 6 bases, leaving 9 bases not matched to a gene. This CDR3 reads CASSGTGWEAEQYF. The CDR3 DNA is TGTGCCAGCAGCGGGACAGGTTGGGAAGCCGAGCAGTACTTC.

This clone occurred once. V gene TRBV9 combines with J gene TRBJ2-7, with TRBD1 as a possible D gene (5 bases). The CDR3 length is 15 residues. Germline CDR1 and CDR2: SGDLS and YYNGEE. With 4 bases removed from V and 6 bases from J, the gap between germline ends came to 20 bases. The CDR3 DNA follows: TGTGCCAGCAGCTCAACCCCAGGGTTCCAGAGCGAGCAGTACTTC. Its protein product is CASSSTPGFQSEQYF.

This clone showed up many times. CDR3 coding DNA: TGTGCCAGCAGCCAAGTAAACGGAGAAAAACTGTTTTTT. Its translation is CASSQVNGEKLFF. This rearrangement joins TRBV3-1 (or the pseudogene TRBV3-2) to TRBJ1-4; no definite D call. Between the trimmed V and J ends, which lost 1 base and 8 bases, there was a span of 8 bases. Germline V lookup: CDR1 LGHDT, CDR2 YNNKEL (reference sequence). This CDR3 spans 13 amino acids.

In this sample, this clone turned up a few times. V gene TRBV5-1 combines with J gene TRBJ1-3; a weak D match, TRBD1 (6 bases). This CDR3 spans 17 amino acids. Germline V gene sequence: CDR1 SGHRS, CDR2 YFSETQ. Trimming took 0 bases from V and 2 from J, leaving 15 bases between them. The DNA for the CDR3 is TGCGCCAGCAGCTTGGTTGCAGGGGACATAACTGGAAACACCATATATTTT. Protein sequence: CASSLVAGDITGNTIYF.

This chain links TRBV6-5 with TRBJ2-7, with D perhaps TRBD1 or TRBD2 (5 bases each). Trimming removed 5 bases at V and 2 bases at J, with 16 bases between. Per the germline V gene, CDR1 is MNHEY and CDR2 is SVGAGI. The CDR3 has 15 residues. Written as DNA, the CDR3 is TGTGCCAGCAGTCAATTCCGGGACCGGACCTACGAGCAGTACTTC. Its protein product is CASSQFRDRTYEQYF.

In its sample, this clone was seen a few times. J is TRBJ1-2 and V is TRBV11-2; D uncertain. The CDR3 runs 16 residues. V was pared by 1 base and J by 4 bases, with 16 bases between. CDR1 SGHAT and CDR2 FQNNGV come from the germline V gene. The chain's CDR3 is CASSLGSGPPLYGYTF. The CDR3 nucleotides are TGTGCCAGCAGCTTAGGTTCCGGCCCTCCACTCTATGGCTACACCTTC.

This rearrangement joins TRBV2 to TRBJ2-7; D ambiguous. The CDR3 consists of 14 residues. Trimming removed 4 bases at V and 7 bases at J, with 17 bases between. Germline CDR1 is SNHLY and CDR2 is FYNNEI. In DNA, the CDR3 is TGTGCCAGCAGTGTGGAAGTTACCAGCGAGGAGCAGTACTTC. Protein sequence: CASSVEVTSEEQYF.

The chain recombines TRBV7-3 with TRBJ2-3, with 10 positions matching TRBD2. Germline CDR1 and CDR2: SGHTA and FQGTGA. The CDR3 has 16 amino acids. J gave up 4 bases and V 2 bases, and 6 bases lay outside the gene matches. The CDR3 DNA is TGTGCCAGCAGCTTAGGGATAGCGGGAGGCCCAGATACGCAGTATTTT. Its translation: CASSLGIAGGPDTQYF.

This chain joins TRBV5-1 and TRBJ2-5; D gene uncertain. V gave up 0 bases and J gave up 5 bases, with 11 bases separating them. Germline CDR1 SGHRS, CDR2 YFSETQ. The CDR3 length is 14 residues. The DNA of the CDR3 is TGCGCCAGCAGCTTGGCATTCCCAGAGGAGACCCAGTACTTC. Translating gives CASSLAFPEETQYF.

This clone showed up just once. The V call is TRBV4-1, the J call TRBJ1-5; D is unclear. Trimming pared 0 bases from V and 3 bases from J, leaving 9 bases between. The CDR3 spans 15 residues. Looked up from germline, CDR1 is MGHRA and CDR2 is YSYEKL. The CDR3 reads CASSQEGWTNQPQHF. The CDR3 nucleotides are TGCGCCAGCAGCCAAGAAGGGTGGACCAATCAGCCCCAGCATTTT.

The chain has TRBV9 and TRBJ2-7, with D possibly being TRBD2 (5 bases). From germline, CDR1 is SGDLS and CDR2 YYNGEE. V was cut by 3 bases and J by 3 bases, with 13 bases left in between. The CDR3 is 14 residues long. In DNA form, the CDR3 reads TGTGCCAGCAGCGCCGGACGGGGATACTACGAGCAGTACTTC. This gives the protein CASSAGRGYYEQYF.

The chain links TRBV7-9 to TRBJ2-1; D unresolved. The CDR3 is 15 residues long. Germline CDR1 and CDR2: SEHNR and FQNEAQ (reference sequence). Trimming left V 5 bases short and J 5 bases short, with 16 bases between. The CDR3 here is CASSPDLSVHNEQFF. CDR3 sequence (DNA): TGTGCCAGCAGCCCCGATCTTTCGGTTCACAATGAGCAGTTCTTC.

This clone was counted a single time. The chain is built from TRBV28 and TRBJ2-2; 10 bases fit TRBD2. This CDR3 has 17 residues. Germline values: CDR1 MDHEN, CDR2 SYDVKM. Trimming took 5 bases from V and 6 from J; bases not matched to a gene: 12. The CDR3 coding sequence is TGTGCCAGCAGTCTTAGCGGGAGGCTCGAAAGGGCCGGGGAGCTGTTTTTT. It specifies CASSLSGRLERAGELFF.

The J gene is TRBJ2-3, the V gene TRBV7-2; D possibly corresponds to TRBD2 (5 bases). The CDR3 is 15 amino acids. Trimming removed 2 bases from V and 0 bases from J, with 9 bases in between. Per the germline V gene, CDR1 is SGHTA and CDR2 is FQGNSA. CDR3 bases: TGTGCCAGCAGCTTACTAGCAGCTAGCACAGATACGCAGTATTTT. Translated: CASSLLAASTDTQYF.

The chain uses TRBV5-1 and TRBJ1-5; possibly TRBD1 for D (6 bases). Germline CDR1 is SGHRS and CDR2 is YFSETQ. CDR3 length equals 14 residues. Trimming took 5 bases from V and 10 from J, leaving 19 bases between them. The CDR3 coding sequence is TGCGCCAGCAGGCCGGACAGCCCTCTGGGACCCCAGCATTTT. Protein: CASRPDSPLGPQHF.

The rearrangement links TRBV11-2 to TRBJ2-7, with 9 bases lining up with TRBD1. The ends lost 1 base at V and 3 bases at J; junction bases unmatched: 4. This CDR3 comprises 15 residues. Germline V gene lookup returns CDR1 SGHAT and CDR2 FQNNGV. DNA for the CDR3: TGTGCCAGCAGCTTAGCCGGGACAGGGTACTACGAGCAGTACTTC. Protein product: CASSLAGTGYYEQYF.

The sample holds a few counts of this clone. The chain joins TRBV5-6 to TRBJ2-1, with D possibly TRBD2 on 5 matching bases. Per germline, CDR1 SGHDT and CDR2 YYEEEE. The V and J ends lost 1 base and 7 bases respectively, with 15 bases between them. This CDR3 is 15 amino acids long. Written as DNA, the CDR3 is TGTGCCAGCAGCTTGAGACTAACGGACCGGAATGAGCAGTTCTTC. This sequence encodes CASSLRLTDRNEQFF.

The J gene is TRBJ1-5, the V gene TRBV18; D is undetermined. Germline loops: CDR1 KGHSH, CDR2 LQKENI. Trimming stripped 3 bases from V and 0 bases from J, with 9 bases between. This CDR3 spans 15 amino acids. The CDR3 is CASSPSQYSNQPQHF. Written as DNA, the CDR3 is TGTGCCAGCTCACCGTCGCAGTATAGCAATCAGCCCCAGCATTTT.

The V gene is TRBV5-4, the J gene TRBJ1-1; 11 positions match TRBD1. The CDR3 runs 16 residues. The V gene end was trimmed by 3 bases and the J gene end by 0 bases; junction bases not matched to a gene: 4. The V gene's germline CDR1 is SGHNT and CDR2 YYREEE (reference sequence). CDR3 DNA sequence: TGTGCCAGCAGCTCCGGACAGGGGGCCCTGAACACTGAAGCTTTCTTT. Its protein is CASSSGQGALNTEAFF.

V usage is TRBV9 and J usage is TRBJ2-2, with 7 bases fitting TRBD2. Germline CDR1 is SGDLS and CDR2 is YYNGEE. This CDR3 is built from 16 residues. J lost 1 base, V lost 0 bases, and 3 bases had no gene match. The CDR3 protein is CASSVVTGGNTGELFF. Written as DNA, the CDR3 is TGTGCCAGCAGCGTAGTAACGGGGGGGAACACCGGGGAGCTGTTTTTT. Looking up the rest from reference TRBV9 and TRBJ2-2 gives the full variable domain: DSGVTQTPKHLITATGQRVTLRCSPRSGDLSVYWYQQSLDQGLQFLIQYYNGEERAKGNILERFSAQQFPDLHSELNLSSLELGDSALYFCASSVVTGGNTGELFFGEGSRLTVL.

This sequence joins TRBV18 and TRBJ2-2; D gene uncertain. This CDR3 contains 15 residues. CDR1 is KGHSH and CDR2 is LQKENI in the germline V gene. Trimming pared 0 bases from V and 1 base from J, leaving 6 bases between. The DNA for the CDR3 is TGTGCCAGCTCACCACCGAGTCAGAACACCGGGGAGCTGTTTTTT. Protein sequence: CASSPPSQNTGELFF.

The genes are TRBV6-5 and TRBJ1-2; possibly TRBD1 for D (6 bases). V gave up 0 bases and J gave up 7 bases, with 15 bases separating them. Germline V gene data show CDR1 as MNHEY and CDR2 as SVGAGI. The CDR3 contains 15 residues. CDR3 amino acids: CASSYSGVGARGYTF. For the CDR3, the DNA is TGTGCCAGCAGTTACTCGGGGGTGGGGGCACGTGGCTACACCTTC.

The CDR3 loop is CASHLVPLGNEQFF. The CDR3 nucleotides are TGCGCCAGCCATCTAGTCCCCTTGGGCAATGAGCAGTTCTTC. The chain links TRBV5-1 to TRBJ2-1; D gene ambiguous. V was trimmed by 7 bases and J by 6 bases, leaving 17 bases between them. The CDR3 has 14 residues. Germline CDR1 and CDR2: SGHRS and YFSETQ. Complete variable domain (other parts from reference TRBV5-1 and TRBJ2-1): KAGVTQTPRYLIKTRGQQVTLSCSPISGHRSVSWYQQTPGQGLQFLFEYFSETQRNKGNFPGRFSGRQFSNSRSEMNVSTLELGDSALYLCASHLVPLGNEQFFGPGTRLTVL.

V gene TRBV6-1 combines with J gene TRBJ2-7; the D is unclear. Germline V gene sequence: CDR1 MNHNS, CDR2 SASEGT. The CDR3 spans 15 residues. V lost 1 base, J lost 2 bases, and 12 bases lay in between. The CDR3 spells CASSEEMFPPYEQYF. CDR3 DNA: TGTGCCAGCAGTGAAGAGATGTTCCCACCCTACGAGCAGTACTTC.

V and J are TRBV24-1 and TRBJ2-3, with TRBD1 matching 9 bases. Germline V gene lookup returns CDR1 KGHDR and CDR2 SFDVKD. This CDR3 region has 16 residues. V was pared by 4 bases and J by 6 bases, with 10 bases of the junction left unmatched. CDR3 coding DNA: TGTGCCACCAGTGACCGGGGACAGGGTATAGGGGATACGCAGTATTTT. Its protein is CATSDRGQGIGDTQYF.

The J gene is TRBJ1-6, the V gene TRBV11-2; maybe TRBD1 (5 bases). The CDR3 loop spans 14 amino acids. Germline V gene lookup returns CDR1 SGHAT and CDR2 FQNNGV. V was clipped by 3 bases and J by 5 bases, with 8 bases between them. For the CDR3, the DNA is TGTGCCAGCAGCTTTTTGACAGATAATTCACCCCTCCACTTT. Encoded protein: CASSFLTDNSPLHF. Using reference TRBV11-2 and TRBJ1-6 for the parts outside the CDR3, the full variable domain is EAGVAQSPRYKIIEKRQSVAFWCNPISGHATLYWYQQILGQGPKLLIQFQNNGVVDDSQLPKDRFSAERLKGVDSTLKIQPAKLEDSAVYLCASSFLTDNSPLHFGNGTRLTVT.

This clone is a singleton in its sample. CDR3 in amino acids: CASSLEPGVNTEAFF. CDR3 DNA: TGTGCCAGCAGCTTAGAGCCAGGGGTGAACACTGAAGCTTTCTTT. The chain is built from TRBV7-8 and TRBJ1-1; a weak D match, TRBD1 (6 bases). The CDR3 runs 15 residues. Trimming removed 1 base from V and 0 bases from J, with 9 bases in between. Germline CDR1 and CDR2: SGHVS and FQNEAQ.

This rearrangement joins TRBV18 to TRBJ1-2; 7 positions agree with TRBD1. The CDR3 spans 14 residues. Germline values: CDR1 KGHSH, CDR2 LQKENI. V dropped 6 bases and J dropped 3; count of bases not matched to a gene: 7. CDR3 sequence (DNA): TGTGCCAGCTCGAGACAGGGAGCGCACTATGGCTACACCTTC. Encoded protein: CASSRQGAHYGYTF.

This clone was observed a single time. The CDR3 here is CSASSLAGGRYTQYF. DNA of the CDR3: TGCAGTGCTAGTTCACTAGCGGGAGGGCGGTATACGCAGTATTTT. The chain recombines TRBV20-1 with TRBJ2-3; 13 nucleotides agree with TRBD2. J gave up 7 bases and V 3 bases, and 7 bases lay outside the gene matches. CDR1 is DFQATT and CDR2 is SNEGSKA in the germline V gene (reference sequence). CDR3 length: 15 amino acids.

The rearrangement uses TRBV7-9 and TRBJ1-1; 7 bases match TRBD1. The CDR3 is 16 residues long. J gave up 7 bases and V 1 base, and 12 bases lay outside the gene matches. Germline values: CDR1 SEHNR, CDR2 FQNEAQ (reference sequence). The CDR3 protein is CASSLEWDSRANEAFF. Written as DNA, the CDR3 is TGTGCCAGCAGCTTAGAGTGGGACAGCCGGGCCAATGAAGCTTTCTTT.